This passage covers 20 T cell receptor beta chains from one sample sequenced in a study of OX40 agonist ivuxolimab in advanced cancers. Repertoires were generated with immunoSEQ multiplex PCR, while TCRdb's copy carries only in-frame clones and drops some. The sample consists of about 95,000 clones, roughly 88% of them appearing once. This specimen consisted of CD4+ or CD8+ T cells sorted from blood, obtained in a trial of the OX40 agonist ivuxolimab. The receptors were sampled from an adult with an advanced solid tumor such as melanoma, head and neck, liver or kidney cancer.

The CDR3 sequence is CAWASDAMNTEAFF. The CDR3 bases are TGTGCCTGGGCCTCCGACGCTATGAACACTGAAGCTTTCTTT. The rearrangement links TRBV30 to TRBJ1-1; D is uncertain. The CDR3 is 14 amino acids. Germline-derived CDR1 and CDR2 are GTSNPN and SVGIG (reference sequence). Trimming took off 5 bases at V and 0 bases at J, with 13 bases between the two ends.

The CDR3 nucleotides read TGTGCCAGCTCACCGGTAGGAGTCCGAAGCTCTGGAAACACCATATATTTT. This encodes CASSPVGVRSSGNTIYF. The chain is built from TRBV18 and TRBJ1-3; D unclear. V shed 3 bases and J shed 0 bases, with 15 bases lying between them. CDR1 KGHSH and CDR2 LQKENI come from the germline V gene. The CDR3 spans 17 residues.

This rearrangement joins TRBV7-9 to TRBJ1-1; D may be TRBD1 (5 bases). CDR1 is SEHNR and CDR2 is FQNEAQ in the germline V gene (reference sequence). V was trimmed by 6 bases and J by 5 bases, leaving 16 bases between them. The CDR3 loop spans 14 amino acids. CDR3 loop: CASSRTDGGTEAFF. The CDR3 nucleotides read TGTGCCAGCAGTCGGACGGACGGGGGAACTGAAGCTTTCTTT.

The genes are TRBV21-1 and TRBJ2-1; the table's D call, TRBD2, has no DNA check behind it. TRBV21-1 has pseudogene status. This CDR3 has 15 residues. The CDR3 region is CASRPGTSGINEQFF. CDR3 nucleotide sequence: TGTGCCAGCAGGCCCGGGACTAGCGGGATTAATGAGCAGTTCTTC.

The chain employs TRBV19 and TRBJ2-7, with 9 bases that match TRBD1. Germline V gene lookup returns CDR1 LNHDA and CDR2 SQIVND (reference sequence). V was clipped by 6 bases and J by 3 bases; unmatched bases: 6. The CDR3 has 14 residues. The CDR3 DNA follows: TGTGCCAGTAGAAGACCGGGACAGGGCTACGAGCAGTACTTC. Amino acids: CASRRPGQGYEQYF. Full variable domain (missing parts from reference TRBV19 and TRBJ2-7): DGGITQSPKYLFRKEGQNVTLSCEQNLNHDAMYWYRQDPGQGLRLIYYSQIVNDFQKGDIAEGYSVSREKKESFPLTVTSAQKNPTAFYLCASRRPGQGYEQYFGPGTRLTVT.

The J gene is TRBJ2-1, the V gene TRBV6-6, with no clear D. This CDR3 has 14 residues. The V gene's germline CDR1 is MNHNY and CDR2 SVGAGI (reference sequence). The germline V and J ends were trimmed by 2 bases and 0 bases, with 5 bases remaining between them. CDR3 in amino acids: CASSYTLSYNEQFF. The CDR3 nucleotides are TGTGCCAGCAGTTACACTCTCTCCTACAATGAGCAGTTCTTC.

This chain uses TRBV2 with TRBJ2-1; TRBD2 matches 8 bases. This CDR3 is 14 amino acids long. Unmatched junction bases numbered 4, after V lost 2 bases and J lost 7 bases. Per the germline V gene, CDR1 is SNHLY and CDR2 is FYNNEI. The CDR3 nucleotides are TGTGCCAGCAGTGAACTTCAGCGGGAGAATGAGCAGTTCTTC. It specifies CASSELQRENEQFF.

J is TRBJ2-7 and V is TRBV5-6; TRBD1 is a possible D gene (5 bases). CDR3 length equals 13 residues. Germline CDR1 reads SGHDT; CDR2 reads YYEEEE. V lost 5 bases to trimming and J lost 0 bases, with 9 bases between them. The CDR3 region is CASRLDTSYEQYF. In DNA, the CDR3 is TGTGCCAGCAGACTGGACACCTCCTACGAGCAGTACTTC.

V usage is TRBV6-5 and J usage is TRBJ1-4; the D gene is possibly TRBD1 (6 bases). The CDR3 extends over 16 amino acids. Trimming stripped 4 bases from V and 7 bases from J, with 19 bases between. The V gene's germline CDR1 is MNHEY and CDR2 SVGAGI. CDR3 in amino acids: CASSSTTGTEVEKLFF. CDR3 nucleotide sequence: TGTGCCAGCAGTTCCACCACAGGGACGGAGGTTGAAAAACTGTTTTTT.

The chain links TRBV2 to TRBJ2-7, with 10 bases identical to TRBD1. The CDR3 extends over 15 amino acids. After removal of 5 bases from V and 2 bases from J, the junction contained 6 bases not matched to a gene. Germline V gene lookup returns CDR1 SNHLY and CDR2 FYNNEI. The CDR3 region has the DNA TGTGCCAGCAGTTACGACAGGGGGCCACCCTACGAGCAGTACTTC. Translation gives CASSYDRGPPYEQYF.

The CDR3 nucleotides read TGTGCCAGCAGCTTAGGGACAGGGGAGTCCTACGAGCAGTACTTC. Its protein product is CASSLGTGESYEQYF. This rearrangement joins TRBV7-9 to TRBJ2-7; TRBD1 matches 9 bases. Trimming removed 1 base from V and 1 base from J; junction bases left unmatched: 2. The CDR3 covers 15 residues. CDR1 is SEHNR and CDR2 is FQNEAQ in the germline V gene (reference sequence).

A few counts support this clone. V and J are TRBV5-1 and TRBJ2-1; the D gene is possibly TRBD1 (5 bases). Germline lookup yields CDR1 SGHRS and CDR2 YFSETQ. The CDR3 is made up of 15 amino acids. Trimming removed 0 bases at V and 6 bases at J, with 13 bases between. Here the CDR3 DNA reads TGCGCCAGCAGCTTGGCCTTAGGGGAATTCAATGAGCAGTTCTTC. This translates into CASSLALGEFNEQFF.

This sequence joins TRBV10-1 and TRBJ2-1, with D uncertain. The CDR3 extends over 9 amino acids. V gave up 7 bases and J gave up 11 bases, with 6 bases separating them. CDR1 and CDR2 from the germline V gene are WNHNN and SYGVQD (reference sequence). CDR3 sequence (DNA): TGCGCCAGCATCGTACAGCAGTTCTTC. This encodes CASIVQQFF.

J is TRBJ2-1 and V is TRBV11-3; D assignment may be TRBD1 or TRBD2 (5 bases each). CDR1 SGHNT and CDR2 YENEEA come from the germline V gene. Trimming took off 3 bases at V and 5 bases at J, with 14 bases between the two ends. CDR3 length: 15 amino acids. CDR3 protein: CASSFMGESHNEQFF. The CDR3 DNA follows: TGTGCCAGCAGCTTTATGGGGGAGTCCCACAATGAGCAGTTCTTC.

The genes are TRBV14 and TRBJ2-5; D is ambiguous. Deletions cut 0 bases from V and 5 bases from J, with 4 bases between. The length of the CDR3 is 12 residues. Germline assignment: CDR1 SGHDN and CDR2 FVKESK. The CDR3 is CASSQEVETQYF. The CDR3 DNA is TGTGCCAGCAGCCAAGAGGTGGAGACCCAGTACTTC.

This chain uses TRBV5-4 with TRBJ2-3, with D perhaps being TRBD1 or TRBD2 (6 bases each). The CDR3 contains 14 residues. With 4 bases removed from V and 6 bases from J, the gap between germline ends came to 15 bases. Germline loops: CDR1 SGHNT, CDR2 YYREEE (reference sequence). The CDR3 here is CASSPRSGADTQYF. Here the CDR3 DNA reads TGTGCCAGCAGCCCAAGGTCGGGGGCGGATACGCAGTATTTT.

The chain has TRBV12-5 and TRBJ2-1; D is undetermined. The CDR3 length is 11 residues. CDR1 is LGHNT and CDR2 is FRNRAP in the germline V gene. Trimming cost V 1 base and J 6 bases, with 1 base left between them. CDR3 DNA sequence: TGTGCTAGTGGTTTGGGCAATGAGCAGTTCTTC. It is translated as CASGLGNEQFF.

A single count supports this clone. This rearrangement joins TRBV19 to TRBJ2-5; tentatively, D is TRBD1 or TRBD2 (7 bases each). Per the germline V gene, CDR1 is LNHDA and CDR2 is SQIVND (reference sequence). Deletions cut 5 bases from V and 5 bases from J, with 21 bases between. This CDR3 is 16 amino acids long. CDR3 nucleotides: TGTGCCAGTAGTCCCAGGGGAGGGGGCAAGTGGGAGACCCAGTACTTC. Amino acid sequence: CASSPRGGGKWETQYF.

This clone was seen a handful of times. This chain connects TRBV7-9 to TRBJ2-4, with D hard to call. Germline CDR1 and CDR2: SEHNR and FQNEAQ (reference sequence). Trimming cost V 5 bases and J 0 bases, with 14 bases left between them. The CDR3 is made up of 16 amino acids. CDR3 sequence reads: CASSPKRRLAKNIQYF. Written as DNA, the CDR3 is TGTGCCAGCAGCCCCAAACGGCGACTAGCCAAAAACATTCAGTACTTC.

The chain couples TRBV19 to TRBJ2-7, with 7 bases matching TRBD1. Germline CDR1 LNHDA, CDR2 SQIVND (reference sequence). This CDR3 comprises 15 residues. The V segment lost 6 bases and the J segment 2 bases; nucleotides outside the gene matches: 10. CDR3 protein: CASRDSGQATYEQYF. DNA for the CDR3: TGTGCCAGTAGGGACAGTGGACAGGCGACCTACGAGCAGTACTTC.